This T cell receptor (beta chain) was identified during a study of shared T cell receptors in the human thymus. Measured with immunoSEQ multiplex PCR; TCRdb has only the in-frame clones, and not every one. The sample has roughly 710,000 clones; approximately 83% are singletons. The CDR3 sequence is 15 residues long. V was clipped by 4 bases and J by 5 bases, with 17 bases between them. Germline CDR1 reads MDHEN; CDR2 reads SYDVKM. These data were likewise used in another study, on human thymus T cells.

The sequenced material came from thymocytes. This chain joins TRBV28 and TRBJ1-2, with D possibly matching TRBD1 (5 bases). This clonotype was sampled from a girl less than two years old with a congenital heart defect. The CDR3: CASSSRGEGFYGYTF. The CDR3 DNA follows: TGTGCCAGCAGTTCTCGTGGGGAGGGGTTTTATGGCTACACCTTC.